What follows describes a single TCR beta chain. What it binds is unknown. The germline V and J ends were trimmed by 4 bases and 6 bases, with 12 bases remaining between them. The germline CDR1 and CDR2 sequences are LNHNV and YYDKDF (reference sequence). This CDR3 is 13 amino acids long. This sample stems from a study of T cell responses to AZD1222 COVID-19 vaccine. Whole-study results and caveats: Vaccine-related CD4 TCRs covered spike, predominating at 160-218 and 743-854.

The assay was immunoSEQ multiplex PCR, and TCRdb's table has in-frame clones only and misses some. Here the sample spans roughly 150,000 clones, about 93% being singletons. The V call is TRBV15, the J call TRBJ1-1, with D perhaps matching TRBD1 (6 bases). This receptor was obtained from an adult in good health. The specimen was peripheral blood, collected on day 0 of AZD1222 vaccination. The CDR3 spells CATSNRVGPEAFF. In DNA, the CDR3 is TGTGCCACCAGCAACAGGGTAGGACCTGAAGCTTTCTTT.